A selection of T cell receptor beta chains follows, all from one sample in a study of early T cells in non-severe SARS-CoV-2 infection. TCRdb re-derived calls from the 5' RACE reads in MiXCR, one entry per CDR3 protein. The sample lists tens of thousands of distinct CDR3 sequences, over 5% occurring once. The sequenced material came from whole blood. All receptors derive from an adult who was a healthcare worker with PCR-confirmed SARS-CoV-2 infection or an uninfected control (not recorded which). CDR3s include the opening cysteine and the closing phenylalanine or tryptophan. The order of the fields is V gene, CDR3 protein.

v_call: TRBV9; cdr3_aa: CASSPRSGATGEQFF
v_call: TRBV18; cdr3_aa: CASSPILTDTQYF
v_call: TRBV6-4; cdr3_aa: CASSVTTGSTDTQYF
v_call: TRBV5-4; cdr3_aa: CASSLRTGGDTEAFF
v_call: TRBV4-3; cdr3_aa: CASSQDLRLAGNRYEQYF
v_call: TRBV19; cdr3_aa: CASTPSSYNEQFF
v_call: TRBV4-2; cdr3_aa: CASSQEVQPHQPQHF
v_call: TRBV12-3/TRBV12-4; cdr3_aa: CASSTVISNEQFF
v_call: TRBV7-6; cdr3_aa: CASSYNREYTHTGELFF
v_call: TRBV29-1; cdr3_aa: CSVSSGAWTEAFF
v_call: TRBV4-1; cdr3_aa: CASSHIFRSSGRAQFF
v_call: TRBV20-1; cdr3_aa: CSAVPPGVTEAFF
v_call: TRBV20-1; cdr3_aa: CSATRADEQYF
v_call: TRBV3-1; cdr3_aa: CASSPVAGNGYTF
v_call: TRBV18; cdr3_aa: CASSPGRVPDTQYF
v_call: TRBV6-6; cdr3_aa: CASATGPDGELFF
v_call: TRBV12-3/TRBV12-4; cdr3_aa: CASSLVQGLSYNEQFF
v_call: TRBV21-1; cdr3_aa: CASSTIRGLGVREQYF
v_call: TRBV5-1; cdr3_aa: CASSLVKRIPTDTQYF
v_call: TRBV20-1; cdr3_aa: CSATPGTSGDEQYF
v_call: TRBV5-5; cdr3_aa: CASSPRTAFTGELFF
v_call: TRBV21-1; cdr3_aa: CASSNGQDNYEQYF
v_call: TRBV7-6; cdr3_aa: CASSPSGGLPETQYF
v_call: TRBV5-1; cdr3_aa: CASSSDTGSGGYNEQFF
v_call: TRBV7-2; cdr3_aa: CASSTTSGSYRGGELFF
v_call: TRBV10-1; cdr3_aa: CAIQGVAEWGETQYF
v_call: TRBV7-9; cdr3_aa: CASSLTGELFF
v_call: TRBV11-2; cdr3_aa: CASNQDTGELFF
v_call: TRBV12-3/TRBV12-4; cdr3_aa: CASSFIREDTQYF
v_call: TRBV5-5; cdr3_aa: CASSLNPGSGSYNEQFF
v_call: TRBV10-3; cdr3_aa: CAISPISSAGELFF
v_call: TRBV11-2; cdr3_aa: CASRYTSYEQYF
v_call: TRBV12-2; cdr3_aa: CASRLARFLAGYTDTQYF
v_call: TRBV14; cdr3_aa: CASSQGLYTEAFF
v_call: TRBV5-1; cdr3_aa: CASSGGPGYEQYF
v_call: TRBV20-1; cdr3_aa: CSARVRTYPYEQYF
v_call: TRBV18; cdr3_aa: CASSPGSGRDTEAFF
v_call: TRBV7-9; cdr3_aa: CASSLGLNGYTF
v_call: TRBV7-8; cdr3_aa: CASSLETSGEKLFF
v_call: TRBV3-1; cdr3_aa: CVSCPARNTEAFF
v_call: TRBV4-1; cdr3_aa: CASSQDGEWYEQYF
v_call: TRBV29-1; cdr3_aa: CSVFTIPTSGKNTGELFF
v_call: TRBV7-2; cdr3_aa: CASNGQLTDTQYF
v_call: TRBV6-4; cdr3_aa: CASSDTPGTGELFF
v_call: TRBV14; cdr3_aa: CASSQGGGAFF
v_call: TRBV7-6; cdr3_aa: CASSLWGLGDEQFF
v_call: TRBV7-9; cdr3_aa: CASSHSPGMEAFF
v_call: TRBV7-2; cdr3_aa: CASSSVPRGVMEQYF
v_call: TRBV23-1; cdr3_aa: CASSQSTEHLPQPQHF
v_call: TRBV18; cdr3_aa: CASSPGGTEAGTDTQYF
v_call: TRBV13; cdr3_aa: CASSPINEQFF
v_call: TRBV7-9; cdr3_aa: CASSQTSGVETQYF
v_call: TRBV7-8; cdr3_aa: CASSLQGGKFEKLFF
v_call: TRBV5-4; cdr3_aa: CASSLRGFAGAFF
v_call: TRBV12-3/TRBV12-4; cdr3_aa: CASSLDGGSAGELFF